This T cell receptor (beta chain) was documented in a study of HIV-infected patients and healthy controls. Using its own MiXCR run on the 5' RACE reads, TCRdb lists one record per CDR3 protein. The sample has around 18,000 distinct CDR3 sequences, roughly 15% seen once. Germline CDR1 SGDLS, CDR2 YYNGEE. The CDR3 is 15 amino acids. The V end lost 4 bases, the J end lost 5 bases, and 18 bases lay between the germline ends. The table lists this clonotype with a few counts. What was sequenced was CD8+ T cells from blood. The origin of this receptor is a human donor in good health. J is TRBJ2-5 and V is TRBV9; D is perhaps TRBD1 (6 bases). DNA of the CDR3: TGTGCCAGCAGCAAGGGGTTGGGGGCGCGGGAGACCCAGTACTTC. Translating gives CASSKGLGARETQYF.